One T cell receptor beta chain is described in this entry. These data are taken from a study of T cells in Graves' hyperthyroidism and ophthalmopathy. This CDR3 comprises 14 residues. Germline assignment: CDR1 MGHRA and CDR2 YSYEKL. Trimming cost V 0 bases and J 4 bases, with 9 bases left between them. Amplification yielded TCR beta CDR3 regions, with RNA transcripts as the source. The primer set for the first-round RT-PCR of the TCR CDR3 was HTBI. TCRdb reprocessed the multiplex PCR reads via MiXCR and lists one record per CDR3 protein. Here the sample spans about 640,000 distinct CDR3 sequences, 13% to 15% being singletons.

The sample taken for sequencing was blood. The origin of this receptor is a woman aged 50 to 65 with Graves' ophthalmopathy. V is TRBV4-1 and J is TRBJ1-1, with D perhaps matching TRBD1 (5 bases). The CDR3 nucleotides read TGCGCCAGCAGCCAAGAGGACACCCCCACTGAAGCTTTCTTT. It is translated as CASSQEDTPTEAFF.